This T cell receptor beta chain was obtained from a study of Ad26.COV2.S vaccination and SARS-CoV-2 variants. Study-wide context: Ad26.COV2.S was injected intramuscularly once or twice, 56 days apart.

Treatment in this sample: 15 to 20 received Ad26.COV2.S at low or high dose, single or two shots; five or six received placebo; per-sample allocation not given. Material that was analyzed had been drawn on day 63 after the first vaccine or placebo injection. Immunization relied on an Ad26 vector, which expressed Wuhan-strain SARS-CoV-2 spike. Points from the study as a whole: Substantial breadth was reported for post-vaccination spike-specific CD8+ and CD4+ T cells. Vaccine and placebo recipients had similar non-spike TCR breadth.

CDR1 and CDR2 from the germline V gene are MGHRA and YSYEKL. This CDR3 has 15 residues. Trimming cost V 4 bases and J 0 bases, with 10 bases left between them. About this clone: The target antigen is unknown.

The repertoire was sequenced with immunoSEQ multiplex PCR; TCRdb's copy has only in-frame clones and lacks some. The sample lists around 420,000 clones, around nine tenths occurring once. The chain combines TRBV4-1 with TRBJ2-1; no clear D. The TCR originated in a person between 18 and 60 years old who received the Ad26.COV2.S COVID-19 vaccine or a placebo. The input for sequencing was peripheral blood, taken in a trial of Ad26.COV2.S vaccine versus placebo. The chain's CDR3 is CASSPLSSSYNEQFF. CDR3 DNA: TGCGCCAGCAGCCCCCTCTCGAGCTCCTACAATGAGCAGTTCTTC.